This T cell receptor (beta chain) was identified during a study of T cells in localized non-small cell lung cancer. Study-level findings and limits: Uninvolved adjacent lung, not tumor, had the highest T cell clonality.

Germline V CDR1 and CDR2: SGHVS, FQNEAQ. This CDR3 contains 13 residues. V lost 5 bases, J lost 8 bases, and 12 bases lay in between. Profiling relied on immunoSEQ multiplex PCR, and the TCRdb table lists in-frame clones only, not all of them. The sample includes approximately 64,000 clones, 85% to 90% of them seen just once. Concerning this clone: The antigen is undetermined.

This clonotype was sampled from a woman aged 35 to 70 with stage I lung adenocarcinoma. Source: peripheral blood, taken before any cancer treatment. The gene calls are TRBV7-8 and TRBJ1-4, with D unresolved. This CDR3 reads CASSRGRNEKLFF. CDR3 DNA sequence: TGTGCCAGCAGCCGAGGGAGGAACGAAAAACTGTTTTTT.